These 15 T cell receptor beta chains came from one sample sequenced in a study of T cells in Graves' hyperthyroidism and ophthalmopathy. RNA transcripts were the template for amplifying TCR beta CDR3 regions. First-round RT-PCR with HTBI primers amplified the TCR CDR3 region. TCRdb itself ran the multiplex PCR reads through MiXCR, one entry per CDR3 protein. The sample consists of some 300,000 distinct CDR3 sequences, roughly 19% of them appearing once. Sequencing was performed on blood. All receptors derive from a man aged 50 or older with Graves' ophthalmopathy.

This chain connects TRBV12-3 or TRBV12-4 to TRBJ2-1; D is possibly TRBD1 or TRBD2 (5 bases each). The V end lost 7 bases, the J end lost 9 bases, and 16 bases lay between the germline ends. CDR3 length equals 13 residues. In DNA form, the CDR3 reads TGTGCCAGCATCGCGACCCAGAGGGGTGAGCAGTTCTTC. Translation: CASIATQRGEQFF.

This clonotype was seen more than once but under ten times. The chain uses TRBV9 and TRBJ2-1; D is possibly TRBD1 (5 bases). Trimming stripped 3 bases from V and 5 bases from J, with 15 bases between. The CDR3 covers 15 residues. Germline V gene sequence: CDR1 SGDLS, CDR2 YYNGEE. CDR3 in amino acids: CASSANLWGDNEQFF. The DNA for the CDR3 is TGTGCCAGCAGCGCCAACCTCTGGGGCGACAATGAGCAGTTCTTC.

This sequence joins TRBV20-1 and TRBJ1-5, with 7 bases that match TRBD1. Germline trimming cut 5 bases from V and 2 bases from J; bases unmatched to any gene: 3. CDR1 is DFQATT, CDR2 SNEGSKA, per germline (reference sequence). The CDR3 extends over 13 amino acids. CDR3 loop: CSAGGQGNQPQHF. CDR3 DNA: TGCAGTGCTGGAGGACAGGGCAATCAGCCCCAGCATTTT.

In its sample, this clonotype was seen a few times. The chain uses TRBV4-1 and TRBJ2-7; D perhaps matches TRBD1 (6 bases). With 3 bases removed from V and 0 bases from J, the gap between germline ends came to 15 bases. CDR1 and CDR2 from the germline V gene are MGHRA and YSYEKL. The CDR3 length is 16 residues. The CDR3 bases are TGCGCCAGCAGCCAGCCGGGACAACTGAGCTCCTACGAGCAGTACTTC. Translated: CASSQPGQLSSYEQYF.

This clonotype was recorded at least ten times. V gene TRBV24-1 combines with J gene TRBJ1-5, with D perhaps TRBD1 (5 bases). Trimming removed 3 bases from V and 1 base from J, with 12 bases in between. The V gene's germline CDR1 is KGHDR and CDR2 SFDVKD. The CDR3 consists of 16 residues. The CDR3 bases are TGTGCCACCAGTGATCCTCGATCAGGGAGCAATCAGCCCCAGCATTTT. It translates to CATSDPRSGSNQPQHF.

This clonotype occurred many times. The V gene is TRBV28, the J gene TRBJ2-7; D is perhaps TRBD2 (6 bases). The CDR3 sequence is 14 residues long. In germline, CDR1 is MDHEN, CDR2 SYDVKM. Trimming cost V 6 bases and J 0 bases, with 12 bases left between them. The CDR3 spells CASRGPGVSYEQYF. The CDR3 DNA is TGTGCCAGCAGGGGACCGGGGGTCTCCTACGAGCAGTACTTC. Supplemented by reference TRBV28 and TRBJ2-7, the full variable domain reads DVKVTQSSRYLVKRTGEKVFLECVQDMDHENMFWYRQDPGLGLRLIYFSYDVKMKEKGDIPEGYSVSREKKERFSLILESASTNQTSMYLCASRGPGVSYEQYFGPGTRLTVT.

Ten or more counts support this clonotype. The CDR3 here is CASSYSEQGQPQHF. DNA of the CDR3: TGTGCCAGCAGTTACTCCGAGCAAGGACAGCCCCAGCATTTT. The chain uses TRBV6-2 or TRBV6-3 and TRBJ1-5, with D unclear. Germline V gene lookup returns CDR1 MNHEY and CDR2 SVGEGT. This CDR3 spans 14 amino acids. Trimming removed 0 bases at V and 7 bases at J, with 10 bases between.

The sample holds a few counts of this clonotype. The chain links TRBV15 to TRBJ1-4; 7 bases are a match to TRBD1. Germline V gene sequence: CDR1 LNHNV, CDR2 YYDKDF (reference sequence). The CDR3 extends over 13 amino acids. V dropped 5 bases and J dropped 10; count of bases not matched to a gene: 7. The CDR3 bases are TGTGCCACCAGCCCCTCGGGGGACAGAAAACTGTTTTTT. This codes for CATSPSGDRKLFF.

As concerns this clonotype: Possible read error: a much larger clone is one base away. The chain couples TRBV30 to TRBJ1-2, with 7 bases that match TRBD1. The CDR3 sequence is 13 residues long. J was trimmed by 9 bases and V by 4 bases; bases with no gene match: 11. Germline lookup yields CDR1 GTSNPN and CDR2 SVGIG (reference sequence). The CDR3 DNA reads TGTGCCTGGAATACAGGGGAAGGGAGGCGCTACACCTTC. It yields the protein CAWNTGEGRRYTF.

This clonotype appeared many times. The genes are TRBV2 and TRBJ1-1; 7 bases fit TRBD1. The CDR3 sequence is 13 residues long. V shed 10 bases and J 5 bases; nucleotides not matched to a gene: 10. Germline V lookup: CDR1 SNHLY, CDR2 FYNNEI. The CDR3 DNA reads as TGTGCCACCAACCGACAGGGTGGGACTGAAGCTTTCTTT. Protein sequence: CATNRQGGTEAFF.

The chain employs TRBV27 and TRBJ2-2; possible D gene TRBD1, 6 bases. The CDR3 totals 15 residues. Germline V CDR1 and CDR2: MNHEY, SMNVEV (reference sequence). Trimming took off 4 bases at V and 7 bases at J, with 16 bases between the two ends. This chain's CDR3 is CASSSQGGQGGELFF. CDR3 nucleotide sequence: TGTGCCAGCAGTTCACAGGGTGGGCAAGGCGGGGAGCTGTTTTTT.

The V gene is TRBV5-4, the J gene TRBJ2-3, with 7 bases that match TRBD2. The J segment lost 5 bases and the V segment lost 7 bases, leaving 10 bases of the junction unmatched. CDR1 and CDR2 (germline): SGHNT, YYREEE (reference sequence). The CDR3 length is 14 residues. The chain's CDR3 is CASGLIGEGDTQYF. The CDR3 DNA sequence: TGTGCCAGCGGGTTGATCGGGGAGGGAGATACGCAGTATTTT.

This clonotype was found many times. The genes are TRBV7-6 and TRBJ2-2; TRBD2 matches 10 bases. This CDR3 has 16 residues. Trimming at V came to 6 bases and at J to 3 bases, leaving 7 bases not matched to a gene. Germline V lookup: CDR1 SGHVS, CDR2 FNYEAQ. CDR3 coding DNA: TGTGCCAGCAGGGGTATAGCGGGAGGAGACACCGGGGAGCTGTTTTTT. It yields the protein CASRGIAGGDTGELFF.

The table lists this clonotype with a few counts. The rearrangement uses TRBV5-1 and TRBJ2-7; 8 bases agree with TRBD1. CDR1 SGHRS and CDR2 YFSETQ come from the germline V gene. This CDR3 spans 15 amino acids. The junction had 6 bases not matched to a gene; V was cut back by 4 bases and J by 0 bases. CDR3 nucleotides: TGCGCCAGCAGCCCCACCGGACAGGGCTCCTACGAGCAGTACTTC. It yields the protein CASSPTGQGSYEQYF.

The V and J genes are TRBV9 and TRBJ2-3; D gene unclear. V shed 7 bases and J shed 6 bases, with 9 bases lying between them. Per the germline V gene, CDR1 is SGDLS and CDR2 is YYNGEE. The length of the CDR3 is 11 residues. CDR3 sequence: CASGSADTQYF. The DNA of the CDR3 is TGTGCCAGCGGCTCAGCCGATACGCAGTATTTT. Using reference TRBV9 and TRBJ2-3 for the parts outside the CDR3, the full variable domain is DSGVTQTPKHLITATGQRVTLRCSPRSGDLSVYWYQQSLDQGLQFLIQYYNGEERAKGNILERFSAQQFPDLHSELNLSSLELGDSALYFCASGSADTQYFGPGTRLTVL.